The text below deals with one T cell receptor beta chain. Its antigen is as yet unknown. The sample is drawn from a study of shared clonotypes between healthy human individuals. General study findings and limits: Compared with clonotypes that all four donors shared, non-shared clonotypes had lower generation probabilities. Richness estimates generally favored naive over memory subsets. Since donors were few, the genetic and exposure-history diversity represented was limited.

The CDR3 runs to 13 residues. The germline gives CDR1 MNHNS, CDR2 SASEGT. V lost 4 bases, J lost 3 bases, and 3 bases stayed unmatched. Splitting of CD4+ cells produced CD45RA+ naive and CD45RA-negative memory subsets. Assay used: immunoSEQ multiplex PCR; TCRdb lists only in-frame clones, some missing. This sample carries 1.6 million or so clones, 98% of them seen once, and the ten largest clones take about 0.4%. The sequenced sample was naive CD4+ T cells sorted from blood. Noted subset: CD45RA+ positively selected. This sequence was found in a man aged 30 to 45 in good health. The gene calls are TRBV6-1 and TRBJ2-7; TRBD2 matches 7 bases. The CDR3 bases are TGTGCCAGCAGTGCAGGGAGGGACTACGAGCAGTACTTC. Protein sequence: CASSAGRDYEQYF.